The clone carrying this T cell receptor beta chain has a handful of counts. Antigen: not known. Assay: immunoSEQ multiplex PCR; the TCRdb copy retains only in-frame clones and omits some. The table shows roughly 64,000 clones, with roughly 68% occurring only once. The sample belongs to a study of a mutant IDH1 vaccine in newly diagnosed glioma. Study information: Following radiotherapy alone, or alongside temozolomide cycles, vaccination was started after an interval of 4-6 weeks. Study outcomes and limitations: Pseudoprogression apparently tracked independently of changes in top peripheral T cell clonotypes.

Time point denoted: week 35, safety follow-up. The study gave 300 ug of mutant IDH1 20-mer peptide per vaccine dose, with topical imiquimod. Donors had new IDH1-mutant astrocytomas of WHO grade 3 or 4 (ATRX-lost). CDR1 and CDR2 from the germline V gene are KGHSH and LQKENI. J gave up 5 bases and V 3 bases, and 7 bases lay outside the gene matches. The CDR3 is 15 amino acids. V and J are TRBV18 and TRBJ2-5, with 9 bases fitting TRBD1. The sample consisted of PBMCs, taken from a glioma patient whose treatment included an IDH1 peptide vaccine. The clonotype comes from a man aged 50 to 59 with glioma. In DNA form, the CDR3 reads TGTGCCAGCTCACCCCGGGACAGGGAAGGCGAGACCCAGTACTTC. It yields the protein CASSPRDREGETQYF.